The next 18 T cell receptor beta chains were all read from a single sample in a study of beta chain features in type 1 diabetes. Every isolated RNA sample was fully reverse transcribed, so sequencing captured expressed TCRB transcripts. Produced via immunoSEQ multiplex PCR; TCRdb's table is partial and in-frame only. Altogether hundreds of thousands of clones are present, about a sixth being singletons, with the ten largest covering about 0.02%. The sequenced material came from naive CD4+ T cells from blood. Source of these receptors: a woman between 18 and 30 years old in good health.

This chain connects TRBV7-2 to TRBJ1-1, with a tentative D call TRBD1 (5 bases). Germline CDR1 SGHTA, CDR2 FQGNSA. The CDR3 extends over 16 amino acids. V was pared by 5 bases and J by 1 base, with 17 bases between. The CDR3 DNA reads as TGTGCCAGCAGCCCTAGCGAACTAAGGGGGAACACTGAAGCTTTCTTT. Protein: CASSPSELRGNTEAFF.

The J gene is TRBJ2-2, the V gene TRBV6-6, with D hard to call. The V and J ends lost 2 bases and 6 bases respectively, with 7 bases between them. The CDR3 has 13 residues. The germline CDR1 and CDR2 sequences are MNHNY and SVGAGI (reference sequence). The CDR3 region is CASSYGGPGELFF. CDR3 coding DNA: TGTGCCAGCAGTTACGGTGGTCCCGGGGAGCTGTTTTTT.

The chain combines TRBV28 with TRBJ2-1, with a tentative D call TRBD1 (5 bases). Germline V gene sequence: CDR1 MDHEN, CDR2 SYDVKM. This CDR3 comprises 11 residues. V dropped 7 bases and J dropped 6 bases, with 7 bases sitting between them. CDR3 nucleotide sequence: TGTGCCAGCAACAGGCTCAATGAGCAGTTCTTC. It yields the protein CASNRLNEQFF.

The gene calls are TRBV5-4 and TRBJ2-3; unclear D gene. The V end was cut by 4 bases, the J end by 6 bases, with 12 bases between. This CDR3 has 13 amino acids. Germline V CDR1 and CDR2: SGHNT, YYREEE (reference sequence). CDR3 sequence: CASSPNIKDTQYF. CDR3 sequence (DNA): TGTGCCAGCAGCCCAAACATCAAGGATACGCAGTATTTT.

The chain uses TRBV28 and TRBJ1-5; 7 positions agree with TRBD1. J gave up 0 bases and V 5 bases, and 4 bases lay outside the gene matches. The germline V gene encodes CDR1 MDHEN and CDR2 SYDVKM. CDR3 length: 15 amino acids. The CDR3 DNA reads TGTGCCAGCAGTACAACAGGGGATAGCAATCAGCCCCAGCATTTT. It encodes CASSTTGDSNQPQHF.

The chain couples TRBV6-6 to TRBJ2-7; 9 bases are a match to TRBD1. The CDR3 is 15 amino acids. The V gene's germline CDR1 is MNHNY and CDR2 SVGAGI (reference sequence). J was trimmed by 4 bases and V by 7 bases; bases with no gene match: 11. The CDR3 DNA sequence: TGTGCCAGCACCACGAGGGACAGGGCCGGTTACGAGCAGTACTTC. Its protein product is CASTTRDRAGYEQYF.

This clone was detected a few times. The chain has TRBV5-4 and TRBJ2-3; possibly TRBD2 for D (5 bases). V lost 4 bases and J 0 bases, leaving 18 bases between the germline ends. The germline V gene encodes CDR1 SGHNT and CDR2 YYREEE (reference sequence). This CDR3 contains 17 residues. The CDR3 DNA reads TGTGCCAGCAGCCCCCGTGGTCGTGGGAGCAGCACAGATACGCAGTATTTT. Protein: CASSPRGRGSSTDTQYF.

This clone was recorded a few times. V is TRBV6-1 and J is TRBJ2-1; 10 bases map to TRBD2. Germline assignment: CDR1 MNHNS and CDR2 SASEGT. This CDR3 is built from 19 residues. V was pared by 4 bases and J by 0 bases, with 12 bases of the junction left unmatched. CDR3 DNA sequence: TGTGCCAGCAGTGCCCTCCTAGCGGGAGAATCCGGCTCCTACAATGAGCAGTTCTTC. Translation: CASSALLAGESGSYNEQFF.

This clone was observed a handful of times. This chain connects TRBV7-2 to TRBJ2-3; 13 nucleotides match TRBD2. V trimming: 3 bases; J trimming: 1 base; junction bases outside the gene matches: 10. There are 19 residues in the CDR3. Germline V gives CDR1 SGHTA, CDR2 FQGNSA. In nucleotides, the CDR3 is TGTGCCAGCAGCTTTCGAACTAGCGGGAGGGCGGCTCGCACAGATACGCAGTATTTT. It codes for CASSFRTSGRAARTDTQYF. The variable domain in full, completed from reference TRBV7-2 and TRBJ2-3, reads GAGVSQSPSNKVTEKGKDVELRCDPISGHTALYWYRQSLGQGLEFLIYFQGNSAPDKSGLPSDRFSAERTGGSVSTLTIQRTQQEDSAVYLCASSFRTSGRAARTDTQYFGPGTRLTVL.

This clone was seen a few times. The rearrangement uses TRBV15 and TRBJ2-5; 7 bases are a match to TRBD1. The tail of the sequence fits TRBJ2-7 better, so the J call may be wrong. The CDR3 sequence is 16 residues long. Germline-derived CDR1 and CDR2 are LNHNV and YYDKDF (reference sequence). The CDR3 region is CATSRRTTGSSYEQYF. The CDR3 DNA reads TGTGCCACCAGCAGAAGAACGACAGGGAGCTCCTACGAGCAGTACTTC.

The chain joins TRBV28 to TRBJ1-5; possibly TRBD1 for D (5 bases). The length of the CDR3 is 13 residues. Germline CDR1 is MDHEN and CDR2 is SYDVKM. Trimming left V 6 bases short and J 6 bases short, with 12 bases between. CDR3 sequence reads: CASRDGGTQPQHF. CDR3 in DNA: TGTGCCAGCAGGGACGGAGGGACTCAGCCCCAGCATTTT. The variable domain in full, completed from reference TRBV28 and TRBJ1-5, reads DVKVTQSSRYLVKRTGEKVFLECVQDMDHENMFWYRQDPGLGLRLIYFSYDVKMKEKGDIPEGYSVSREKKERFSLILESASTNQTSMYLCASRDGGTQPQHFGDGTRLSIL.

This chain uses TRBV19 with TRBJ1-5, with TRBD1 matching 12 bases. Germline CDR1 and CDR2: LNHDA and SQIVND (reference sequence). The CDR3 length is 14 residues. Germline trimming cut 8 bases from V and 4 bases from J; bases unmatched to any gene: 3. The CDR3 region is CASGTGGLNQPQHF. The CDR3 DNA reads as TGTGCCAGTGGGACAGGGGGCTTGAATCAGCCCCAGCATTTT.

The chain links TRBV6-5 to TRBJ2-1, with 8 nucleotides matching TRBD2. The CDR3 is made up of 14 amino acids. From germline, CDR1 is MNHEY and CDR2 SVGAGI. V trimming: 8 bases; J trimming: 6 bases; junction bases outside the gene matches: 9. The CDR3: CASRAGGWANEQFF. The CDR3 nucleotides are TGTGCCAGCCGGGCGGGAGGTTGGGCCAATGAGCAGTTCTTC.

V usage is TRBV28 and J usage is TRBJ2-7, with TRBD1 identical over 8 bases. V lost 6 bases to trimming and J lost 6 bases; unmatched junction nucleotides: 7. The V gene's germline CDR1 is MDHEN and CDR2 SYDVKM. There are 13 residues in the CDR3. The CDR3 DNA sequence: TGTGCCAGCAGCCAGGGACAGGAACGCGAGCAGTACTTC. Amino acid sequence: CASSQGQEREQYF.

V gene TRBV7-2 combines with J gene TRBJ2-1, with 12 bases lining up with TRBD2. This CDR3 region has 13 residues. The trim removed 2 bases at V and 14 bases at J, leaving 4 bases unmatched. Germline V CDR1 and CDR2: SGHTA, FQGNSA. The CDR3 DNA reads TGTGCCAGCAGCTTAACTAGCGGGGGGCGGGAGTTCTTC. Protein sequence: CASSLTSGGREFF.

V and J are TRBV15 and TRBJ1-2; D unclear. Trimming removed 6 bases from V and 3 bases from J, with 14 bases in between. This CDR3 has 14 residues. Germline assignment: CDR1 LNHNV and CDR2 YYDKDF (reference sequence). As DNA, the CDR3 is TGTGCCACCAGGACCACAGACGTCGACTATGGCTACACCTTC. It specifies CATRTTDVDYGYTF.

This clone showed up just a few times. The chain has TRBV27 and TRBJ1-1; D ambiguous. V lost 3 bases, J lost 0 bases, and 11 bases lay in between. CDR1 and CDR2 from the germline V gene are MNHEY and SMNVEV (reference sequence). There are 15 residues in the CDR3. The CDR3 DNA reads TGTGCCAGCAGTTTTCTTACATCTATGAACACTGAAGCTTTCTTT. Its translation: CASSFLTSMNTEAFF.

About this clone itself: Additional DNA sequences in this sample encode the identical CDR3. The genes are TRBV7-2 and TRBJ2-5; weak D call: TRBD1 (5 bases). CDR3 length: 13 amino acids. Germline V lookup: CDR1 SGHTA, CDR2 FQGNSA. The germline V and J ends were trimmed by 3 bases and 3 bases, with 8 bases remaining between them. The CDR3 DNA sequence: TGTGCCAGCAGCTTCCGCAGGGAAGAGACCCAGTACTTC. This codes for CASSFRREETQYF.